The T cell receptor (beta chain) under discussion was sequenced for a study of OX40 agonist ivuxolimab in advanced cancers. Profiled with immunoSEQ multiplex PCR; TCRdb holds only in-frame clones, not every one. The sample lists tens of thousands of clones; 85% were seen once. Study conclusions and caveats: The average count of expanded clones was higher among CD8+ T cells than among CD4+.

In regard to this clone: Its antigen is not known. This CDR3 is also generated by other DNA sequences in the sample.

Germline V gives CDR1 KGHSH, CDR2 LQKENI. The V and J ends lost 6 bases and 0 bases respectively, with 8 bases between them. The CDR3 extends over 13 amino acids. The sequence came from an adult with an advanced solid tumor such as melanoma, head and neck, liver or kidney cancer. The chain recombines TRBV18 with TRBJ2-5; D is unclear. The source material was CD4+ or CD8+ T cells sorted from blood, sampled in a trial of the OX40 agonist ivuxolimab. Written as DNA, the CDR3 is TGTGCCAGCTCCCGTGAGTACCAAGAGACCCAGTACTTC. It specifies CASSREYQETQYF.